This T cell receptor (beta chain) was recovered during a study of patients and donors after allogeneic stem cell transplantation. A single record per CDR3 protein comes from TCRdb applying MiXCR to the RT-PCR reads. The sample records 920,000 or so distinct CDR3 sequences, approximately 18% being singletons. Germline loops: CDR1 SGHRS, CDR2 YFSETQ. V gave up 1 base and J gave up 1 base, with 14 bases separating them. The CDR3 totals 16 residues. This clonotype has just a few counts. The clonotype originates from a human donor who was either an allogeneic HSCT recipient or a stem cell or donor lymphocyte infusion donor (not recorded which). It is not recorded whose cells these are; they may come from a transplant donor. The specimen sequenced was blood, either unsorted or a sorted T cell fraction (not recorded which). The chain is built from TRBV5-1 and TRBJ1-1; weak D call: TRBD1 (5 bases). The CDR3 loop is CASSLLRTHSNTEAFF. The DNA for the CDR3 is TGCGCCAGCAGCTTGCTAAGGACACATTCGAACACTGAAGCTTTCTTT.